The 22 T cell receptor beta chains below come from one sample, sequenced in a study of blood T cell repertoires in COVID-19 (dated by TCRdb to the early 2020s). The library was obtained by the immunoSEQ multiplex PCR assay. Imported from immuneACCESS, the table was reduced by TCRdb to in-frame sequences with V and J called. These copies leave out some clones; in studies compared against another copy, an unresolved V gene accounts for under half, and the cause of the remainder is not known. This sample comprises fewer than 130,000 clones, more than 75% of them detected only once. About 3% of the sample lies in the top ten. Sequencing was performed on peripheral blood. The receptor set was obtained from a woman aged 45-65 years with acute or convalescent COVID-19.

This chain uses TRBV5-8 with TRBJ1-2; 9 nucleotides match TRBD1. The CDR3 length is 14 residues. The ends lost 5 bases at V and 2 bases at J; junction bases unmatched: 4. Germline CDR1 reads SGHTS; CDR2 reads YDEGEE. CDR3 sequence: CASRTGTGNYGYTF. The CDR3 bases are TGTGCCAGCAGAACCGGGACAGGGAACTATGGCTACACCTTC. The whole variable domain, remainder taken from reference TRBV5-8 and TRBJ1-2, is EAGVTQSPTHLIKTRGQQATLRCSPISGHTSVYWYQQALGLGLQFLLWYDEGEERNRGNFPPRFSGRQFPNYSSELNVNALELEDSALYLCASRTGTGNYGYTFGSGTRLTVV.

The rearrangement joins TRBV29-1 to TRBJ2-1, with D perhaps matching TRBD2 (7 bases). This CDR3 contains 13 residues. The V gene's germline CDR1 is SQVTM and CDR2 ANQGSEA. V was pared by 8 bases and J by 3 bases, with 14 bases between. DNA for the CDR3: TGCAGCTTGGGGGGGGGCCTCTACAATGAGCAGTTCTTC. Translation gives CSLGGGLYNEQFF.

The V call is TRBV7-2, the J call TRBJ1-6; D ambiguous. Deletions cut 2 bases from V and 10 bases from J, with 12 bases between. Germline-derived CDR1 and CDR2 are SGHTA and FQGNSA. This CDR3 spans 14 amino acids. The CDR3 region has the DNA TGTGCCAGCAGCTTAACGGTTCTACCCTCACCCCTCCACTTT. Amino acid sequence: CASSLTVLPSPLHF. Based on the CDR3 plus reference TRBV7-2 and TRBJ1-6, the full variable domain is GAGVSQSPSNKVTEKGKDVELRCDPISGHTALYWYRQSLGQGLEFLIYFQGNSAPDKSGLPSDRFSAERTGGSVSTLTIQRTQQEDSAVYLCASSLTVLPSPLHFGNGTRLTVT.

V is TRBV24-1 and J is TRBJ2-6; TRBD1 is a possible D gene (6 bases). V was cut by 3 bases and J by 3 bases, with 14 bases left in between. Germline V CDR1 and CDR2: KGHDR, SFDVKD. This CDR3 comprises 17 residues. CDR3 nucleotide sequence: TGTGCCACCAGTGATCCCGTAGGGGGTTATGGGGCCAACGTCCTGACTTTC. This gives the protein CATSDPVGGYGANVLTF.

This chain joins TRBV7-9 and TRBJ2-7, with D possibly being TRBD1 (6 bases). Germline CDR1 and CDR2: SEHNR and FQNEAQ (reference sequence). The V gene lost 1 base and the J gene lost 2 bases, with 9 bases spanning the gap. This CDR3 has 14 residues. CDR3 sequence (DNA): TGTGCCAGCAGCTTAGGGGACACCCCCTACGAGCAGTACTTC. This codes for CASSLGDTPYEQYF.

In DNA form, the CDR3 reads TGTGCCAGCAGTTCTGGACTAGCGGGAGTGAGGGCAGATACGCAGTATTTT. It is translated as CASSSGLAGVRADTQYF. V usage is TRBV5-4 and J usage is TRBJ2-3; 13 positions agree with TRBD2. The trim removed 5 bases at V and 4 bases at J, leaving 10 bases unmatched. The CDR3 is 17 amino acids. Germline values: CDR1 SGHNT, CDR2 YYREEE (reference sequence).

The chain carries TRBV7-2 and TRBJ1-2, with D possibly being TRBD1 (5 bases). Deletions cut 5 bases from V and 4 bases from J, with 14 bases between. The CDR3 runs 14 residues. Looked up from germline, CDR1 is SGHTA and CDR2 is FQGNSA. The chain's CDR3 is CASSGGRGLYGYTF. In nucleotides, the CDR3 is TGTGCCAGCAGCGGGGGGAGGGGACTCTATGGCTACACCTTC.

The DNA of the CDR3 is TGCAGCGTTGAGTTTGCGCCCACTGAAGCTTTCTTT. It is translated as CSVEFAPTEAFF. This chain joins TRBV29-1 and TRBJ1-1; D not resolved. This CDR3 has 12 amino acids. Germline CDR1 is SQVTM and CDR2 is ANQGSEA. V was trimmed by 3 bases and J by 4 bases, leaving 9 bases between them.

As for this clone: This CDR3 is also generated by other DNA sequences in the sample. The rearrangement uses TRBV2 and TRBJ2-7, with TRBD1 matching over 8 bases. In germline, CDR1 is SNHLY, CDR2 FYNNEI. The CDR3 is 14 residues long. Trimming removed 8 bases from V and 1 base from J; junction bases left unmatched: 7. The CDR3 sequence is CASSEQGESYEQYF. CDR3 in DNA: TGTGCCAGCTCCGAACAGGGGGAATCCTACGAGCAGTACTTC.

V and J are TRBV28 and TRBJ1-1; 8 nucleotides align to TRBD1. Germline V CDR1 and CDR2: MDHEN, SYDVKM. V shed 6 bases, J shed 10 bases, and the junction held 4 bases outside the gene matches. The CDR3 extends over 11 amino acids. The CDR3 region has the DNA TGTGCCAGCAGAGAAGGACAGGGAGCTTTCTTT. Its translation: CASREGQGAFF.

This clone was picked up a small number of times. The V call is TRBV5-1, the J call TRBJ1-2; 9 bases are a match to TRBD1. CDR1 is SGHRS and CDR2 is YFSETQ in the germline V gene. CDR3 length: 14 amino acids. J gave up 8 bases and V 5 bases, and 10 bases lay outside the gene matches. CDR3 coding DNA: TGCGCCAGCAGTCCTGACGGACAGGGGCCCGGCTACACCTTC. It translates to CASSPDGQGPGYTF.

This clone was seen a single time. The rearrangement joins TRBV19 to TRBJ1-1; D is unresolved. Germline V CDR1 and CDR2: LNHDA, SQIVND (reference sequence). V dropped 3 bases and J dropped 4 bases, with 12 bases sitting between them. CDR3 length: 14 residues. CDR3 nucleotide sequence: TGTGCCAGTAGTATGGGCACGCCGTTCACTGAAGCTTTCTTT. As protein: CASSMGTPFTEAFF.

The chain employs TRBV6-5 and TRBJ1-1; a possible D gene is TRBD1 (5 bases). V gave up 2 bases and J gave up 4 bases, with 5 bases separating them. The CDR3 consists of 12 residues. The V gene's germline CDR1 is MNHEY and CDR2 SVGAGI. CDR3 residues: CASSYGATEAFF. In DNA, the CDR3 is TGTGCCAGCAGTTACGGGGCCACTGAAGCTTTCTTT.

The chain combines TRBV6-1 with TRBJ2-7; D uncertain. The V and J ends lost 2 bases and 0 bases respectively, with 11 bases between them. Germline CDR1 reads MNHNS; CDR2 reads SASEGT. The CDR3 loop spans 15 amino acids. This chain's CDR3 is CASSESPLSSYEQYF. CDR3 bases: TGTGCCAGCAGTGAATCTCCATTGAGCTCCTACGAGCAGTACTTC.

This rearrangement joins TRBV29-1 to TRBJ2-7, with a weak D call TRBD2 (6 bases). The CDR3 runs 13 residues. From germline, CDR1 is SQVTM and CDR2 ANQGSEA. V lost 2 bases, J lost 7 bases, and 15 bases lay in between. CDR3 in DNA: TGCAGCGTTGAAATACGGAACCGGGGGGAGCAGTACTTC. As protein: CSVEIRNRGEQYF.

The chain combines TRBV7-8 with TRBJ1-2; 9 nucleotides agree with TRBD1. After removal of 5 bases from V and 7 bases from J, the junction contained 5 bases not matched to a gene. Germline assignment: CDR1 SGHVS and CDR2 FQNEAQ. This CDR3 is built from 13 residues. Here the CDR3 reads CASSPGTGIGYTF. The CDR3 DNA reads as TGTGCCAGCAGCCCTGGGACAGGGATTGGCTACACCTTC. The variable domain in full, completed from reference TRBV7-8 and TRBJ1-2, reads GAGVSQSPRYKVAKRGQDVALRCDPISGHVSLFWYQQALGQGPEFLTYFQNEAQLDKSGLPSDRFFAERPEGSVSTLKIQRTQQEDSAVYLCASSPGTGIGYTFGSGTRLTVV.

The chain joins TRBV5-1 to TRBJ1-5; perhaps TRBD1 as D (6 bases). V lost 4 bases, J lost 0 bases, and 11 bases lay in between. Germline V gives CDR1 SGHRS, CDR2 YFSETQ. This CDR3 contains 15 residues. CDR3 region: CASSPGTLSNQPQHF. The CDR3 nucleotides read TGCGCCAGCAGCCCTGGGACACTTAGCAATCAGCCCCAGCATTTT.

The chain carries TRBV2 and TRBJ2-1; 9 bases line up with TRBD2. This CDR3 has 15 residues. Looked up from germline, CDR1 is SNHLY and CDR2 is FYNNEI. Trimming took 6 bases from V and 9 from J; bases not matched to a gene: 12. The CDR3: CASRAVGSGSLEQFF. The CDR3 coding sequence is TGTGCCAGCAGGGCGGTGGGTAGCGGGAGTCTTGAGCAGTTCTTC.

V and J are TRBV6-6 and TRBJ2-2, with a tentative D call TRBD1 (5 bases). CDR1 MNHNY and CDR2 SVGAGI come from the germline V gene (reference sequence). The V and J ends lost 7 bases and 6 bases respectively, with 9 bases between them. The CDR3 has 12 residues. Written as DNA, the CDR3 is TGTGCCAGCACCAGGGCGGCCGGGGAGCTGTTTTTT. Translating gives CASTRAAGELFF.

This chain uses TRBV15 with TRBJ1-4; TRBD1 agrees at 7 bases. V shed 3 bases and J 0 bases; nucleotides not matched to a gene: 7. CDR1 and CDR2 (germline): LNHNV, YYDKDF (reference sequence). The CDR3 runs 17 residues. DNA of the CDR3: TGTGCCACCAGCAGCAGTTACGGGACAGCAACTAATGAAAAACTGTTTTTT. It translates to CATSSSYGTATNEKLFF.

The V and J genes are TRBV5-4 and TRBJ2-3; TRBD2 agrees at 7 bases. Germline V gene sequence: CDR1 SGHNT, CDR2 YYREEE (reference sequence). The junction had 10 bases not matched to a gene; V was cut back by 4 bases and J by 8 bases. This CDR3 has 14 residues. The CDR3 loop is CASSRARERGTQYF. The DNA for the CDR3 is TGTGCCAGCAGCCGGGCGCGGGAGAGGGGTACGCAGTATTTT. The whole variable domain, filled in from reference TRBV5-4 and TRBJ2-3, reads ETGVTQSPTHLIKTRGQQVTLRCSSQSGHNTVSWYQQALGQGPQFIFQYYREEENGRGNFPPRFSGLQFPNYSSELNVNALELDDSALYLCASSRARERGTQYFGPGTRLTVL.

The V gene is TRBV18, the J gene TRBJ1-6; D may be TRBD1 (6 bases). The CDR3 spans 14 residues. CDR1 and CDR2 (germline): KGHSH, LQKENI. Trimming removed 1 base from V and 7 bases from J, with 8 bases in between. CDR3 coding DNA: TGTGCCAGCTCACCACAGGGGGAGAATTCACCCCTCCACTTT. Its protein is CASSPQGENSPLHF.